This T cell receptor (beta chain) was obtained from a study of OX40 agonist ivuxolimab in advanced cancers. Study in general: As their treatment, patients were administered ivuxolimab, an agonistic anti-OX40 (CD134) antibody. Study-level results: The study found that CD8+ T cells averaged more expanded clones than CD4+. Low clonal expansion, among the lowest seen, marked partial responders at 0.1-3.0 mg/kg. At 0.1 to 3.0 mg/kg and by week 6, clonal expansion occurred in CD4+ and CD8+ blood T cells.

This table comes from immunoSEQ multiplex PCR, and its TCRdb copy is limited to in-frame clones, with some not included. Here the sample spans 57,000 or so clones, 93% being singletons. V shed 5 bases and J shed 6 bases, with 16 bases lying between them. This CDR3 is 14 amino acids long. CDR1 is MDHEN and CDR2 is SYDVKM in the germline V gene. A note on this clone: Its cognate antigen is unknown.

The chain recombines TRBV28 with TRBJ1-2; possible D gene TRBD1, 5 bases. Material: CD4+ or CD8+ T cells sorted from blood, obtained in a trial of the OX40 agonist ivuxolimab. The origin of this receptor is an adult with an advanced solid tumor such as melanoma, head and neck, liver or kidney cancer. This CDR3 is CASSRPGSGNGYTF. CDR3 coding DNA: TGTGCCAGCAGTCGCCCGGGCTCAGGGAATGGCTACACCTTC.